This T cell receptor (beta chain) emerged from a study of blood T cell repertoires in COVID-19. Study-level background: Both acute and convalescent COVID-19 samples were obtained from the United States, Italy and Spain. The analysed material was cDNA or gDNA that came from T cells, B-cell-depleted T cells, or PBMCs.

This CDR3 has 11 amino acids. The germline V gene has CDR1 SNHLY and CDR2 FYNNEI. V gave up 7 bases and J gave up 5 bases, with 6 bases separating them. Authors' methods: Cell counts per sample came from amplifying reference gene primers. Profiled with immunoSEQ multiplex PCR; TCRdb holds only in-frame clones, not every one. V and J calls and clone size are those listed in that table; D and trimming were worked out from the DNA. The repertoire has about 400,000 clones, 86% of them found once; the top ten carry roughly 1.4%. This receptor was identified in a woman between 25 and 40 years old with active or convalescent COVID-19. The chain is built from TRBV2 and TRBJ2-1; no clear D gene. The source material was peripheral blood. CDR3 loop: CASNKNNEQFF. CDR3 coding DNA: TGTGCCAGCAATAAAAACAATGAGCAGTTCTTC.